This T cell receptor beta chain was sequenced for a study of T cell changes during pregnancy in multiple sclerosis. Repertoires were generated with immunoSEQ multiplex PCR, while TCRdb's copy carries only in-frame clones and drops some. The table records fewer than 60,000 clones, over 80% of them present only once. Germline CDR1 GTSNPN, CDR2 SVGIG (reference sequence). The CDR3 totals 14 residues. V gave up 4 bases and J gave up 2 bases; unmatched junction bases: 4. This chain uses TRBV30 with TRBJ1-5, with 8 bases matching TRBD1. The material was CD8+ T cells from peripheral blood mononuclear cells, obtained after pregnancy. The clonotype originates from a female donor with multiple sclerosis, enrolled in a pregnancy study. In nucleotides, the CDR3 is TGTGCCTGGAATCCGGGACAGGGCAATCAGCCCCAGCATTTT. Translating gives CAWNPGQGNQPQHF.